This note documents a single TCR beta chain sequence. Its antigen remains unknown. These data are taken from a study of OX40 agonist ivuxolimab in advanced cancers. Study-level information: While on treatment, patients had intravenous ivuxolimab at 0.01 to 10 mg/kg every 2 weeks. General study points: CD8+ T cells showed, on average, more clonal expansion than CD4+ cells.

There are 16 residues in the CDR3. V lost 6 bases, J lost 3 bases, and 18 bases lay in between. Germline V gene data show CDR1 as SGHTA and CDR2 as FQGNSA. Using immunoSEQ multiplex PCR, the repertoire was profiled, and TCRdb retains in-frame clones only, with some absent. The table records 65,000 to 80,000 clones, about 89% of them present only once. The J gene is TRBJ2-4, the V gene TRBV7-2; D is possibly TRBD2 (6 bases). This clonotype was sampled from an adult with an advanced solid tumor such as melanoma, head and neck, liver or kidney cancer. Material: CD4+ or CD8+ T cells sorted from blood, obtained in a trial of the OX40 agonist ivuxolimab. The CDR3 is CASSPPPGVGKNIQYF. CDR3 DNA sequence: TGTGCCAGCAGTCCCCCGCCGGGAGTGGGCAAAAACATTCAGTACTTC.